This paragraph reports one T cell receptor (beta chain). Its specificity is unknown. Using a J-beta primer mix together with a sample-barcoded 5' primer, a second PCR was run for about 6 to 11 cycles. Each CDR3 protein gets one entry after TCRdb re-called the 5' RACE reads with MiXCR. The sample holds 750,000 or so distinct CDR3 sequences, just under 25% seen once. The source of the sample is a study of blood T cells in healthy people across ages. Study-level points and caveats: Donor CMV status, an unknown factor, possibly confounded changes in expanded clonotypes. Versus aged donors, long-lived donors had higher diversity and more naive CD4+ cells.

The same specimen was also included in a second study, on T cells of mothers and their children. This second report adds: Over 8 million TCR beta CDR3 reads were obtained from each mother, and about 2.9 million from each child.

The sample taken for sequencing was blood. The sequence was obtained from a boy aged 10-17 years in good health.

The CDR3 coding sequence is TGTGCCAGCAGCAACAACGGGGGGGGCACAGATACGCAGTATTTT. Its protein is CASSNNGGGTDTQYF. V usage is TRBV6-5 and J usage is TRBJ2-3; 8 bases align to TRBD2. V was clipped by 6 bases and J by 1 base; unmatched bases: 6. Germline-derived CDR1 and CDR2 are MNHEY and SVGAGI. The CDR3 length is 15 residues.